The next 21 T cell receptor beta chains were all read from a single sample in a study of persistence of HIV-infected CD4 T cells. Their recognized antigens are unknown. The libraries were made with immunoSEQ version 4 in survey mode. The table came from immunoSEQ multiplex PCR; TCRdb's copy has only in-frame clones and leaves some out. Of 25,000 to 35,000 clones in the sample, roughly 78% were seen once. Cells were stimulated with CMV-infected fibroblast lysates at approximately 10 ug/mL. Sorted nonresponding memory CD4+ T cells were CD40L-negative, CD69-negative, CD45RO-high. Material: CD4+ T cells sorted from PBMCs after 18-hour stimulation, obtained from a patient who received antiretroviral therapy. The receptors shown here come from an adult woman with HIV who was CMV-seropositive.

The V call is TRBV3-1 (or the pseudogene TRBV3-2), the J call TRBJ2-1; no reliable D call. This CDR3 contains 17 residues. The V end lost 1 base, the J end lost 7 bases, and 20 bases lay between the germline ends. Per germline, CDR1 LGHDT and CDR2 YNNKEL (reference sequence). The CDR3, as DNA: TGTGCCAGCAGCCAAGTTGCGTTTAGCCGGCTGGGGAATGAGCAGTTCTTC. Amino acids: CASSQVAFSRLGNEQFF.

This clone occurred a few times. The same CDR3 also results from other DNA sequences found in this sample. This chain links TRBV5-1 with TRBJ1-1; TRBD1 is a possible D gene (6 bases). Trimming cost V 3 bases and J 4 bases, with 13 bases left between them. Germline V gene sequence: CDR1 SGHRS, CDR2 YFSETQ. The length of the CDR3 is 14 residues. The CDR3 coding sequence is TGCGCCAGCAGCTGGGGGCAGGAGGGCACTGAAGCTTTCTTT. Translated, it gives CASSWGQEGTEAFF.

This rearrangement joins TRBV12-3 or TRBV12-4 to TRBJ1-3; tentatively, D is TRBD1 (6 bases). Trimming pared 6 bases from V and 2 bases from J, leaving 8 bases between. The CDR3 length is 13 residues. CDR3 in DNA: TGTGCCAGCAGAACAGGGACTGGAAACACCATATATTTT. Translating gives CASRTGTGNTIYF.

In this sample, this clone turned up a few times. The chain employs TRBV2 and TRBJ2-1; 9 bases align to TRBD2. With V trimmed by 6 bases and J by 8 bases, 8 bases remained unmatched. This CDR3 region has 14 residues. Germline V gene lookup returns CDR1 SNHLY and CDR2 FYNNEI. CDR3 residues: CASSKAGGAHEQFF. The CDR3 bases are TGTGCCAGCAGCAAGGCGGGGGGGGCCCATGAGCAGTTCTTC.

V gene TRBV20-1 combines with J gene TRBJ1-2, with 7 bases aligning to TRBD1. Germline loops: CDR1 DFQATT, CDR2 SNEGSKA (reference sequence). Trimming cost V 6 bases and J 3 bases; bases outside gene matches: 1. The CDR3 loop spans 11 amino acids. CDR3 residues: CSAQGDYGYTF. The DNA for the CDR3 is TGCAGTGCCCAGGGGGACTATGGCTACACCTTC.

The chain recombines TRBV30 with TRBJ1-3; 12 bases are a match to TRBD1. V trimming: 2 bases; J trimming: 0 bases; junction bases outside the gene matches: 17. Germline CDR1 GTSNPN, CDR2 SVGIG (reference sequence). The CDR3 runs to 21 residues. The CDR3: CAWSPGRDRGLPSSSGNTIYF. CDR3 nucleotide sequence: TGTGCCTGGAGTCCGGGCCGGGACAGGGGGCTGCCTAGCTCCTCTGGAAACACCATATATTTT. Complete variable domain (other parts from reference TRBV30 and TRBJ1-3): SQTIHQWPATLVQPVGSPLSLECTVEGTSNPNLYWYRQAAGRGLQLLFYSVGIGQISSEVPQNLSASRPQDRQFILSSKKLLLSDSGFYLCAWSPGRDRGLPSSSGNTIYFGEGSWLTVV.

The CDR3 region has the DNA TGTGCCAGCTCACTCGACAGAGGGATATTGGCCCTCCACTTT. It codes for CASSLDRGILALHF. The chain links TRBV18 to TRBJ1-6; TRBD1 might be the D (5 bases). V lost 4 bases and J 14 bases, leaving 18 bases between the germline ends. Germline V gives CDR1 KGHSH, CDR2 LQKENI. This CDR3 is 14 amino acids long. Together with reference TRBV18 and TRBJ1-6, the CDR3 gives the full variable domain: NAGVMQNPRHLVRRRGQEARLRCSPMKGHSHVYWYRQLPEEGLKFMVYLQKENIIDESGMPKERFSAEFPKEGPSILRIQQVVRGDSAAYFCASSLDRGILALHFGNGTRLTVT.

The chain is built from TRBV12-3 or TRBV12-4 and TRBJ2-7; no reliable D call. CDR3 size: 13 residues. V was shortened by 0 bases and J by 4 bases, with 7 bases between the two germline ends. The CDR3 DNA follows: TGTGCCAGCAGTTTAGCGACACCTTACGAGCAGTACGTC. Encoded protein: CASSLATPYEQYV.

The chain joins TRBV29-1 to TRBJ1-1; D not certain. V lost 4 bases to trimming and J lost 0 bases, with 9 bases between them. This CDR3 is built from 13 residues. Germline-derived CDR1 and CDR2 are SQVTM and ANQGSEA. The CDR3 bases are TGCAGCGTTGGGCAGGAGATGAACACTGAAGCTTTCTTT. Translated: CSVGQEMNTEAFF.

The CDR3 loop reads CASSPGQVGTDTQYF. The CDR3 coding sequence is TGTGCCAGTAGTCCCGGACAGGTGGGGACAGATACGCAGTATTTT. The chain couples TRBV19 to TRBJ2-3, with 7 bases lining up with TRBD1. This CDR3 spans 15 amino acids. Trimming cost V 5 bases and J 3 bases; bases outside gene matches: 8. The germline CDR1 and CDR2 sequences are LNHDA and SQIVND (reference sequence).

In this sample, this clone turned up once. The CDR3 nucleotides are TGTGCCAGCAAGACAGTCCTTAGGGTGGAGACCCAGTACTTC. This sequence encodes CASKTVLRVETQYF. V usage is TRBV2 and J usage is TRBJ2-5, with D maybe TRBD1 (5 bases). The CDR3 loop spans 14 amino acids. The germline V gene has CDR1 SNHLY and CDR2 FYNNEI. V was shortened by 7 bases and J by 5 bases, with 17 bases between the two germline ends.

The V call is TRBV6-5, the J call TRBJ1-2; D might be TRBD1 (5 bases). Germline CDR1 MNHEY, CDR2 SVGAGI. The germline V and J ends were trimmed by 0 bases and 5 bases, with 16 bases remaining between them. CDR3 length: 16 amino acids. CDR3 in amino acids: CASSYSDRGSRYGYTF. CDR3 bases: TGTGCCAGCAGTTACTCGGACCGGGGGTCCCGGTATGGCTACACCTTC.

The gene calls are TRBV6-1 and TRBJ2-7, with D unresolved. The germline V gene has CDR1 MNHNS and CDR2 SASEGT. This CDR3 is built from 13 residues. Trimming stripped 0 bases from V and 7 bases from J, with 10 bases between. CDR3 in amino acids: CASSEAEGWEQYV. The CDR3 DNA reads as TGTGCCAGCAGTGAAGCGGAAGGGTGGGAGCAGTACGTC.

The gene calls are TRBV7-9 and TRBJ1-4; a possible D gene is TRBD1 (6 bases). Germline CDR1 and CDR2: SEHNR and FQNEAQ (reference sequence). V lost 1 base to trimming and J lost 7 bases, with 10 bases between them. The CDR3 has 14 residues. The CDR3 sequence is CASSLGGAGEKLFF. For the CDR3, the DNA is TGTGCCAGCAGCTTAGGGGGGGCAGGTGAAAAACTGTTTTTT.

The chain employs TRBV3-1 (or the pseudogene TRBV3-2) and TRBJ1-2; D not certain. The germline CDR1 and CDR2 sequences are LGHDT and YNNKEL (reference sequence). With 0 bases removed from V and 5 bases from J, the gap between germline ends came to 16 bases. This CDR3 is 16 amino acids long. The CDR3 loop reads CASSQEALEGSYGYTF. DNA for the CDR3: TGTGCCAGCAGCCAAGAAGCGTTAGAGGGTTCTTATGGCTACACCTTC.

The rearrangement links TRBV5-1 to TRBJ1-6; TRBD1 agrees at 7 bases. The CDR3 consists of 14 residues. Germline CDR1 SGHRS, CDR2 YFSETQ. V was clipped by 2 bases and J by 9 bases; unmatched bases: 5. The CDR3 is CASSLDREGSPLHF. The CDR3 nucleotides are TGCGCCAGCAGCTTAGACAGGGAAGGTTCACCCCTCCACTTT.

A remark on this clone: One junction end does not reproduce the germline sequence, and a read error may be involved. V gene TRBV5-1 combines with J gene TRBJ2-2, with TRBD1 matching 9 bases. The germline V gene has CDR1 SGHRS and CDR2 YFSETQ. This CDR3 has 15 residues. The CDR3 loop is CASTLTGGDTGELFF. The CDR3 nucleotides read TGCGCCAGCACCTTGACAGGGGGTGACACCGGGGAGCTGTTTTTT.

The chain is built from TRBV5-4 and TRBJ1-1, with 8 positions matching TRBD1. CDR3 length: 14 amino acids. Germline CDR1 is SGHNT and CDR2 is YYREEE (reference sequence). The V gene end was trimmed by 3 bases and the J gene end by 1 base; junction bases not matched to a gene: 2. In DNA form, the CDR3 reads TGTGCCAGCAGCTCAGGACAGGGGAACACTGAAGCTTTCTTT. Translating gives CASSSGQGNTEAFF.

The gene calls are TRBV5-4 and TRBJ2-1; 10 bases are a match to TRBD2. The CDR3 has 16 amino acids. The germline CDR1 and CDR2 sequences are SGHNT and YYREEE (reference sequence). The V and J ends lost 2 bases and 8 bases, in that order; junction bases with no gene match: 10. DNA for the CDR3: TGTGCCAGCAGCTTACCAAGCGGGGGGGCCTGGGATGAGCAGTTCTTC. This codes for CASSLPSGGAWDEQFF.

This clone was counted a few times. V usage is TRBV7-3 and J usage is TRBJ1-1, with D maybe TRBD1 (5 bases). The CDR3 length is 13 residues. Germline V gene sequence: CDR1 SGHTA, CDR2 FQGTGA. Trimming took off 1 base at V and 6 bases at J, with 9 bases between the two ends. The CDR3 region has the DNA TGTGCCAGCAGCTTAAAAAGAGGGGCTGAAGCTTTCTTT. It translates to CASSLKRGAEAFF.

This chain joins TRBV5-8 and TRBJ1-5; TRBD1 aligns across 10 bases. Trimming took 4 bases from V and 7 from J; bases not matched to a gene: 11. Germline CDR1 is SGHTS and CDR2 is YDEGEE. This CDR3 region has 16 residues. CDR3 sequence (DNA): TGTGCCAGCAGCCACTTGAGGACAGGGGGAGGACAGCCCCAGCATTTT. Translating gives CASSHLRTGGGQPQHF. Drawing the rest from reference TRBV5-8 and TRBJ1-5, the complete variable domain is EAGVTQSPTHLIKTRGQQATLRCSPISGHTSVYWYQQALGLGLQFLLWYDEGEERNRGNFPPRFSGRQFPNYSSELNVNALELEDSALYLCASSHLRTGGGQPQHFGDGTRLSIL.